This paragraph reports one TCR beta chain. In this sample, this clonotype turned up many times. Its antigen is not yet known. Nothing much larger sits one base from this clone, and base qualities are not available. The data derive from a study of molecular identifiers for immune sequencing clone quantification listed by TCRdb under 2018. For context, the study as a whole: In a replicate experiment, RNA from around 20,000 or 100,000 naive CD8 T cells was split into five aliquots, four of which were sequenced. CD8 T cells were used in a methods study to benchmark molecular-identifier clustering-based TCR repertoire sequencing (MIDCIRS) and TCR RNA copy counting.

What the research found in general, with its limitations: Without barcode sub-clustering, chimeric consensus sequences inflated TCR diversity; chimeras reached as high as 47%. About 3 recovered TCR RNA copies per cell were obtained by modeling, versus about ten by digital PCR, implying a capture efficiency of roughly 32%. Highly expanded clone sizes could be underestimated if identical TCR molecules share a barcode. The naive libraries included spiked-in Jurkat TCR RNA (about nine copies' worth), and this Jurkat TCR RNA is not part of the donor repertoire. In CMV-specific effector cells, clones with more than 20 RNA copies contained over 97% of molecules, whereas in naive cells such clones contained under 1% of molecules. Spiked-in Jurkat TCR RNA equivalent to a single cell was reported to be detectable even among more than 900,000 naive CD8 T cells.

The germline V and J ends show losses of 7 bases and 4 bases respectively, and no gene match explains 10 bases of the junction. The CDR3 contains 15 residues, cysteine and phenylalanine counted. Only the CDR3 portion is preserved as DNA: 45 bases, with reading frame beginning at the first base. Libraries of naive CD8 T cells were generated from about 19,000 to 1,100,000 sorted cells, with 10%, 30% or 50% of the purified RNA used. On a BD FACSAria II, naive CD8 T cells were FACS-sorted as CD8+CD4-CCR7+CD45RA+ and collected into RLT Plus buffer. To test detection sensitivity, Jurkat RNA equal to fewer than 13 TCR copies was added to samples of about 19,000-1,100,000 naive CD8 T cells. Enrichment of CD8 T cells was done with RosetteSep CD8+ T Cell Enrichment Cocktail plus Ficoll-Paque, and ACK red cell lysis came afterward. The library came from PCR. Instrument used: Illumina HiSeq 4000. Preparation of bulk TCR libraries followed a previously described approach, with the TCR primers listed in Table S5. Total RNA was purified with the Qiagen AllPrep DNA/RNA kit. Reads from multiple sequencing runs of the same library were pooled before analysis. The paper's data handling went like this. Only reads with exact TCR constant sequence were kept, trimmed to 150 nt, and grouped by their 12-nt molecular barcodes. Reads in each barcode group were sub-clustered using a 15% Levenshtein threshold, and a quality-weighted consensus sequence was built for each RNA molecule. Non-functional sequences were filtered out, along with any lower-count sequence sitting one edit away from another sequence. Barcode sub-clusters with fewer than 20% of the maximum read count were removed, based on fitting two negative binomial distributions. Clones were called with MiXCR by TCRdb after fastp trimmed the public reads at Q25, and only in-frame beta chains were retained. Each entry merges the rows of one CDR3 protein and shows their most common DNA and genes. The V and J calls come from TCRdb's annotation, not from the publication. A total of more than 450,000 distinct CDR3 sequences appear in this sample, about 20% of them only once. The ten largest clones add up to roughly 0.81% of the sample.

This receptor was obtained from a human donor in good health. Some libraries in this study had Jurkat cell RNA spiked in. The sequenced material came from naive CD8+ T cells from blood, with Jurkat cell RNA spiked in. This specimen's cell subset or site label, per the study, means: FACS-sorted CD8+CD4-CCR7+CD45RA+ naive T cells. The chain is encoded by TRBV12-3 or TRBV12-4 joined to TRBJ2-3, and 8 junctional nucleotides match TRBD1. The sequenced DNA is TGTGCCAGCACCATACTGACAGGGGCCCCAGATACGCAGTATTTT. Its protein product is CASTILTGAPDTQYF.